This TCR beta chain was obtained from a study of blood T cell repertoires in COVID-19. The wider study: PBMCs, B-cell-depleted T cells, or T cells were the source of the cDNA or gDNA that made up the material.

The length of the CDR3 is 14 residues. V shed 2 bases, J shed 7 bases, and the junction held 3 bases outside the gene matches. Germline V gene lookup returns CDR1 MNHEY and CDR2 SMNVEV (reference sequence). For recovered donors of Cohort 3, there were two negative PCRs, clearance, or symptom resolution. The data were produced by immunoSEQ multiplex PCR, yet TCRdb's version contains in-frame clones alone and is incomplete. The sample has 490,000 or so clones, 70% to 90% seen once. Sequenced input: PBMCs or T cells enriched from blood (not recorded which). The receptor was derived from an older woman who had recovered from COVID-19. The rearrangement joins TRBV27 to TRBJ2-2; TRBD2 matches 8 bases. CDR3 sequence reads: CASSLGLAGGELFF. DNA of the CDR3: TGTGCCAGCAGTTTAGGACTAGCAGGCGGGGAGCTGTTTTTT.